This T cell receptor beta chain stems from a study of identical twins. Notes on the study in general: Beta out-of-frame twin sharing showed a weaker excess.

Concerning this clonotype: Its antigen remains unknown.

All donors were healthy, and all were Caucasian. Germline V gene data show CDR1 as SQVTM and CDR2 as ANQGSEA. The CDR3 extends over 14 amino acids. V was clipped by 3 bases and J by 7 bases, with 19 bases between them. Using its own MiXCR run on the 5' RACE reads, TCRdb lists one record per CDR3 protein. The table has over 600,000 distinct CDR3 sequences, less than 25% seen once. The same sample was also used in a study of T cells expressing NK-cell markers. From that study: One of eight sequenced donors was HCMV-seronegative; the other seven were seropositive. Whether expanded NKG2C-expressing T cell clones recognize HCMV is unknown.

The V call is TRBV29-1, the J call TRBJ2-7; D unresolved. The sample consisted of PBMCs. This receptor was obtained from a woman between 18 and 29 years old in good health. CDR3 residues: CSVEDATQGGEQYF. The CDR3 region has the DNA TGCAGCGTTGAGGATGCCACGCAAGGTGGGGAGCAGTACTTC.